This T cell receptor (beta chain) was recorded in a study of CD8+ T cells in alopecia areata. General observations from the study: The study found TCR sharing across patients less clear than in mice, possibly for HLA reasons.

Following extraction, RNA underwent reverse transcription to cDNA, which served as the sequencing template. The assay was immunoSEQ multiplex PCR, and TCRdb's table has in-frame clones only and misses some. Here the sample spans under 250,000 clones, roughly 56% being singletons. As concerns this clone: Its antigen is currently unknown.

Trimming removed 3 bases from V and 2 bases from J; junction bases left unmatched: 7. CDR1 and CDR2 (germline): MNHEY, SMNVEV (reference sequence). This CDR3 region has 16 residues. This receptor was identified in a human donor in good health. V and J are TRBV27 and TRBJ2-7, with 10 bases lining up with TRBD1. Sequenced material: CD8+ T cells sorted from blood. CDR3 protein: CASSFWDRGIPYEQYF. As DNA, the CDR3 is TGTGCCAGCAGTTTCTGGGACAGGGGAATCCCCTACGAGCAGTACTTC.